These 22 T cell receptor beta chains came from one sample sequenced in a study of cytomegalovirus exposure and HLA in healthy donors. A multiplex PCR was run with 60 Vbeta primers and 13 Jbeta primers. Clones were sequenced by immunoSEQ multiplex PCR, and TCRdb holds only the in-frame ones, with some missing. Of 150,000 to 200,000 clones in the sample, roughly 13% were seen once. The sample was PBMCs. Receptor source: a man aged 50-60 years in good health and CMV-seropositive.

The chain links TRBV7-2 to TRBJ1-6, with 8 nucleotides matching TRBD1. Germline assignment: CDR1 SGHTA and CDR2 FQGNSA. Trimming cost V 4 bases and J 9 bases; bases outside gene matches: 8. The CDR3 spans 15 residues. As DNA, the CDR3 is TGTGCCAGCAGCTCCCTGGACAGGGTTGGTTCACCCCTCCACTTT. Encoded protein: CASSSLDRVGSPLHF.

The J gene is TRBJ2-1, the V gene TRBV2; D is possibly TRBD2 (6 bases). The V end was cut by 1 base, the J end by 6 bases, with 13 bases between. This CDR3 has 15 amino acids. Germline loops: CDR1 SNHLY, CDR2 FYNNEI. CDR3: CASSEEARRGNEQFF. CDR3 in DNA: TGTGCCAGCAGTGAAGAGGCGAGGCGGGGCAATGAGCAGTTCTTC.

The chain links TRBV5-4 to TRBJ1-3; no clear D. The CDR3 is 14 residues long. From germline, CDR1 is SGHNT and CDR2 YYREEE (reference sequence). The V end was cut by 2 bases, the J end by 0 bases, with 6 bases between. CDR3 in DNA: TGTGCCAGCAGCTTATGGAGCTCTGGAAACACCATATATTTT. It encodes CASSLWSSGNTIYF.

The sample holds one count of this clone. The junction and the germline gene differ at one end; a read error may be behind it. The J gene is TRBJ2-3, the V gene TRBV2, with D possibly TRBD1 on 6 matching bases. The CDR3 is 12 residues long. Germline V gene data show CDR1 as SNHLY and CDR2 as FYNNEI. CDR3 residues: CASIGDTDAQYF. DNA of the CDR3: TGTGCCAGCATTGGGGACACAGATGCGCAGTATTTT.

This chain connects TRBV5-1 to TRBJ2-3; a weak D match, TRBD1 (5 bases). The CDR3 has 13 amino acids. CDR1 is SGHRS, CDR2 YFSETQ, per germline. The ends were cut back, 3 bases at V and 4 bases at J, with 9 bases in the middle. The CDR3 reads CASSWQGPDTQYF. CDR3 nucleotides: TGCGCCAGCAGCTGGCAGGGCCCAGATACGCAGTATTTT. Full variable domain (missing parts from reference TRBV5-1 and TRBJ2-3): KAGVTQTPRYLIKTRGQQVTLSCSPISGHRSVSWYQQTPGQGLQFLFEYFSETQRNKGNFPGRFSGRQFSNSRSEMNVSTLELGDSALYLCASSWQGPDTQYFGPGTRLTVL.

The chain recombines TRBV28 with TRBJ1-2; D is undetermined. The CDR3 has 14 residues. Germline V gene sequence: CDR1 MDHEN, CDR2 SYDVKM. Between the trimmed V and J ends, which lost 6 bases and 2 bases, there was a span of 13 bases. The chain's CDR3 is CASRDYTSNYGYTF. CDR3 bases: TGTGCCAGCAGGGACTACACATCAAACTATGGCTACACCTTC.

V gene TRBV28 combines with J gene TRBJ1-5; D gene ambiguous. The germline gives CDR1 MDHEN, CDR2 SYDVKM. V was cut by 3 bases and J by 1 base, with 10 bases left in between. The CDR3 has 15 residues. In DNA form, the CDR3 reads TGTGCCAGCAGTTTTCAGTTCGAAAGCAATCAGCCCCAGCATTTT. Translated, it gives CASSFQFESNQPQHF.

This clone was detected a few times. The chain uses TRBV27 and TRBJ2-3; 7 bases agree with TRBD2. Germline V gene lookup returns CDR1 MNHEY and CDR2 SMNVEV (reference sequence). CDR3 length: 13 residues. Unmatched junction bases numbered 7, after V lost 3 bases and J lost 10 bases. CDR3 sequence: CASSFETSSPQYF. In nucleotides, the CDR3 is TGTGCCAGCAGTTTCGAGACTAGCTCTCCGCAGTATTTT.

This clone has more than one count but fewer than ten. The rearrangement joins TRBV29-1 to TRBJ2-2; D is uncertain. There are 12 residues in the CDR3. The V end was cut by 4 bases, the J end by 2 bases, with 5 bases between. CDR1 SQVTM and CDR2 ANQGSEA come from the germline V gene. CDR3 region: CSVGSNTGELFF. CDR3 bases: TGCAGCGTTGGGAGTAACACCGGGGAGCTGTTTTTT.

V usage is TRBV5-1 and J usage is TRBJ2-7; 9 bases agree with TRBD1. Germline V gives CDR1 SGHRS, CDR2 YFSETQ. V shed 7 bases, J shed 2 bases, and the junction held 7 bases outside the gene matches. This CDR3 spans 14 amino acids. This CDR3 is CASRPGQGAYEQYF. In DNA form, the CDR3 reads TGCGCCAGCCGCCCGGGACAGGGAGCCTACGAGCAGTACTTC.

The chain joins TRBV2 to TRBJ1-5; the D is unclear. Trimming took 3 bases from V and 5 from J, leaving 8 bases between them. From germline, CDR1 is SNHLY and CDR2 FYNNEI. The CDR3 sequence is 13 residues long. CDR3 loop: CASSEEQYQPQHF. DNA of the CDR3: TGTGCCAGCAGTGAGGAACAGTATCAGCCCCAGCATTTT.

This clone showed up just a few times. This sequence joins TRBV5-1 and TRBJ1-1, with TRBD1 as a possible D gene (6 bases). This CDR3 comprises 16 residues. Trimming cost V 4 bases and J 1 base, with 17 bases left between them. Germline V gives CDR1 SGHRS, CDR2 YFSETQ. The chain's CDR3 is CASSEGARGRNTEAFF. DNA of the CDR3: TGCGCCAGCAGCGAAGGGGCCAGGGGACGGAACACTGAAGCTTTCTTT.

There are a few counts of this clone. J is TRBJ2-7 and V is TRBV7-2; D not certain. Trimming stripped 3 bases from V and 5 bases from J, with 8 bases between. This CDR3 is 12 amino acids long. Germline assignment: CDR1 SGHTA and CDR2 FQGNSA. CDR3 in DNA: TGTGCCAGCAGCTTGTTCTACCACGAGCAGTACTTC. Residues: CASSLFYHEQYF.

This clone was seen a handful of times. This chain connects TRBV28 to TRBJ2-5; the D gene is possibly TRBD1 (6 bases). The length of the CDR3 is 14 residues. Trimming stripped 5 bases from V and 5 bases from J, with 15 bases between. Germline CDR1 is MDHEN and CDR2 is SYDVKM. CDR3 DNA sequence: TGTGCCAGCAGTATACAGGGCCAGGGTGAGACCCAGTACTTC. This codes for CASSIQGQGETQYF.

The CDR3 DNA reads as TGTGCCAGCAGTTACTCGGCAGGTCAAGAGACCCAGTACTTC. It encodes CASSYSAGQETQYF. The chain has TRBV6-6 and TRBJ2-5; D gene ambiguous. CDR1 and CDR2 (germline): MNHNY, SVGAGI (reference sequence). There are 14 residues in the CDR3. Deletions cut 0 bases from V and 2 bases from J, with 7 bases between.

In its sample, this clone was seen a few times. The chain carries TRBV6-1 and TRBJ1-2, with D hard to call. From germline, CDR1 is MNHNS and CDR2 SASEGT. Trimming stripped 2 bases from V and 8 bases from J, with 12 bases between. This CDR3 comprises 13 residues. The CDR3 sequence is CASSESGLGGYTF. Here the CDR3 DNA reads TGTGCCAGCAGTGAAAGCGGGTTGGGCGGCTACACCTTC.

This clone was seen more than once but under ten times. The chain employs TRBV28 and TRBJ1-5; TRBD1 agrees at 8 bases. There are 17 residues in the CDR3. The J segment lost 0 bases and the V segment lost 5 bases, leaving 9 bases of the junction unmatched. The germline V gene encodes CDR1 MDHEN and CDR2 SYDVKM. The CDR3 here is CASSLRQGSYSNQPQHF. DNA of the CDR3: TGTGCCAGCAGTCTCCGACAGGGGAGCTATAGCAATCAGCCCCAGCATTTT.

The chain carries TRBV5-1 and TRBJ2-5; D is undetermined. The CDR3 runs to 13 residues. Germline CDR1 and CDR2: SGHRS and YFSETQ. The V gene lost 10 bases and the J gene lost 5 bases, with 18 bases spanning the gap. The CDR3, as DNA: TGCGCCTCTAGTCCAGCCGGTGGGGAGACCCAGTACTTC. It specifies CASSPAGGETQYF. Using reference TRBV5-1 and TRBJ2-5 for the parts outside the CDR3, the full variable domain is KAGVTQTPRYLIKTRGQQVTLSCSPISGHRSVSWYQQTPGQGLQFLFEYFSETQRNKGNFPGRFSGRQFSNSRSEMNVSTLELGDSALYLCASSPAGGETQYFGPGTRLLVL.

The sample holds a few counts of this clone. For the CDR3, the DNA is TGTGCCAGCAGTCCAAGACAGGGTCCCACAGATACGCAGTATTTT. This sequence encodes CASSPRQGPTDTQYF. V usage is TRBV6-5 and J usage is TRBJ2-3, with TRBD1 matching 7 bases. Germline values: CDR1 MNHEY, CDR2 SVGAGI. J was trimmed by 2 bases and V by 5 bases; bases with no gene match: 7. This CDR3 region has 15 residues.

The chain recombines TRBV9 with TRBJ1-5, with TRBD1 as a possible D gene (6 bases). Germline CDR1 and CDR2: SGDLS and YYNGEE. V was shortened by 4 bases and J by 5 bases, with 13 bases between the two germline ends. This CDR3 is built from 14 residues. In nucleotides, the CDR3 is TGTGCCAGCAGCATGACAGGTACCGATCAGCCCCAGCATTTT. This sequence encodes CASSMTGTDQPQHF.

The genes are TRBV21-1 and TRBJ1-1. TRBV21-1 is a documented pseudogene. The CDR3 runs 16 residues. This CDR3 is CASSKVRGGMNTEAFF. CDR3 sequence (DNA): TGTGCCAGCAGCAAAGTCCGGGGGGGAATGAACACTGAAGCTTTCTTT.

This clone appeared once. The rearrangement uses TRBV6-1 and TRBJ2-7, with 10 bases that match TRBD1. The CDR3 has 14 residues. Germline CDR1 is MNHNS and CDR2 is SASEGT. The trim removed 7 bases at V and 2 bases at J, leaving 5 bases unmatched. CDR3 coding DNA: TGTGCCAGCACCGAAGGACAGGGGGCCTACGAGCAGTACTTC. Its translation is CASTEGQGAYEQYF.